This is a list of T cell receptor beta chains from one sample in a study of identical twins. One entry per CDR3 protein, called by TCRdb with MiXCR from the 5' RACE reads. The table has fewer than 800,000 distinct CDR3 sequences, 7.1% seen once. These data were also reused for a study on yellow fever vaccine responses in identical twins.

The specimen was PBMCs. The receptor set was obtained from a woman younger than 30 in good health. CDR3s include the opening cysteine and the closing phenylalanine or tryptophan. Size is stated for part of the rows, as once, few or many counts, or as a class when the clone is expanded.

v_gene	j_gene	abundance	CDR3aa
TRBV7-8	TRBJ2-5	few	CASSLVRGRGFETQYF
TRBV20-1	TRBJ1-5	many	CSAHLPNQPQHF
TRBV6-2/TRBV6-3	TRBJ2-7	-	CASSYTPYSGITSYEQYF
TRBV6-4	TRBJ2-1	many	CASSEGENNEQFF
TRBV14	TRBJ2-7	-	CASRPEGGGEQYF
TRBV7-9	TRBJ2-5	many	CASSLGGRGVRSETQYF
TRBV20-1	TRBJ1-1	few	CSPTGGETEAFF
TRBV27	TRBJ2-2	many	CASTRGQVTGELFF
TRBV6-1	TRBJ1-2	few	CASSLTRTAPGYTF
TRBV12-3/TRBV12-4	TRBJ2-1	-	CASSFGTGHHNEQFF
TRBV12-3/TRBV12-4	TRBJ2-1	few	CASSLGQSIDNEQFF
TRBV5-1	TRBJ2-3	-	CASSLQEFTDTQYF
TRBV29-1	TRBJ2-3	many	CSVEVTSGDTDTQYF
TRBV7-3	TRBJ2-1	many	CASSLAGTDYNEQFF
TRBV7-9	TRBJ2-7	few	CASSTTRLDEQYF
TRBV28	TRBJ1-3	-	CASTQTGASGNTIYF
TRBV7-9	TRBJ2-1	-	CAGATYNEQFF
TRBV12-3/TRBV12-4	TRBJ2-3	many	CASSNRGSSTDTQYF
TRBV12-3/TRBV12-4	TRBJ2-5	-	CASSLGRWGGPNQETQYF
TRBV9	TRBJ1-1	-	CASSVGTVMNTEAFF
TRBV20-1	TRBJ1-1	many	CRAEDRRNTEAFF
TRBV5-1	TRBJ2-1	few	CASSLRVTNYNEQFF
TRBV12-3/TRBV12-4	TRBJ2-1	many	CASSNKGGGLYNEQFF
TRBV12-3/TRBV12-4	TRBJ2-3	many	CASNPSGRTDTQYF
TRBV5-1	TRBJ2-3	few	CASSLSSTGAADTQYF
TRBV15	TRBJ2-3	few	CATSKGGAGLGDTQYF
TRBV18	TRBJ2-1	few	CASSPRGGQEQFF
TRBV11-1	TRBJ2-3	many	CASSLRGGGASLGTDTQYF
TRBV20-1	TRBJ2-3	-	CSASSLAGGPNTQYF
TRBV7-6	TRBJ2-3	few	CASSLTVGGPLTDTQYF
TRBV5-5	TRBJ2-2	few	CASSLISGNGGELFF
TRBV7-9	TRBJ2-3	many	CASTLSGLAGADTQYF
TRBV2	TRBJ2-5	few	CASIRGGLSWETQYF
TRBV6-1	TRBJ1-2	-	CASSANIPGPYGYTF
TRBV6-1	TRBJ2-1	-	CASSGQGFGLAGGVNEQFF
TRBV6-1	TRBJ2-5	-	CASNHRQDWMETQYF
TRBV28	TRBJ2-2	few	CASSFSGRSSNTGELFF
TRBV9	TRBJ2-2	-	CASSSSQGASGELFF
TRBV5-1	TRBJ2-1	many	CASSLAAGGNEQFF
TRBV12-3/TRBV12-4	TRBJ2-3	-	CASHPGQGIRADTQYF